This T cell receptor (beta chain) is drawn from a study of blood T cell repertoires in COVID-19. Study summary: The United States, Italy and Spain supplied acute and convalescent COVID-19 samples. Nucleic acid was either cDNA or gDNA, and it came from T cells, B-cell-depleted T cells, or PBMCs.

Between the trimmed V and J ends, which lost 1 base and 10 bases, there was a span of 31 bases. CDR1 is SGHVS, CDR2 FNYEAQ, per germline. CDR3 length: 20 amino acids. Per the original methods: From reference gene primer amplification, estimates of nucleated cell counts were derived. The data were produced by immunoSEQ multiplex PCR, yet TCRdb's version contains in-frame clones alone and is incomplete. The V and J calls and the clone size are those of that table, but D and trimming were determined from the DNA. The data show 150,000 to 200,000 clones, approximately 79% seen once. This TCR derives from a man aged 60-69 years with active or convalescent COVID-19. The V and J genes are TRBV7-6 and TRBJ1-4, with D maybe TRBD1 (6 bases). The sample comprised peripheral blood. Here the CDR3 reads CASSLEGGVKGLNRRGKLFF. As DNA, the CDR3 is TGTGCCAGCAGCTTAGAGGGGGGGGTGAAGGGACTAAACAGAAGGGGAAAACTGTTTTTT.